This T cell receptor beta chain is drawn from a study of a mutant IDH1 vaccine in newly diagnosed glioma. Across the study: Treated patients, averaging around 40 years, were roughly 60% male and around 40% female. Former treatment meant radiotherapy, temozolomide, or both; the majority had gotten both.

This clone was observed a single time. Its antigen is currently unknown. General study points: Vaccine-induced immune responses occurred in 90% to 95% of patients.

Repertoires were generated with immunoSEQ multiplex PCR, while TCRdb's copy carries only in-frame clones and drops some. The sample consists of 98,000 or so clones, around nine tenths of them appearing once. Sample time point: baseline, week 1 (first vaccination visit). The treatment here: pre-vaccination baseline after standard-of-care therapy. Each astrocytoma in the donors was new, WHO grade 3 or 4, IDH1-mutant and ATRX-lost. The germline V gene encodes CDR1 SEHNR and CDR2 FQNEAQ (reference sequence). J gave up 3 bases and V 3 bases, and 4 bases lay outside the gene matches. The CDR3 loop spans 14 amino acids.

The sequencing here drew on PBMCs, taken from a glioma patient treated with radiotherapy, temozolomide or both. This TCR was sampled from a woman in her fifties or sixties with glioma. The chain has TRBV7-9 and TRBJ2-7, with 8 bases aligning to TRBD1. The CDR3 is CASSFTGGGYEQYF. As DNA, the CDR3 is TGTGCCAGCAGCTTCACAGGGGGAGGCTACGAGCAGTACTTC.